Sequencing of this TCR beta chain was carried out in a study of control samples from healthy donors and cancer patients. Profiled with immunoSEQ multiplex PCR; TCRdb holds only in-frame clones, not every one. This table has 150,000 or so clones, approximately 94% appearing once. The CDR3 loop spans 16 amino acids. Germline V gene lookup returns CDR1 KGHSH and CDR2 LQKENI. The germline V and J ends were trimmed by 1 base and 6 bases, with 15 bases remaining between them. The receptor comes from a man aged 35 to 55 in good health. The sequencing sample was made of blood. V and J are TRBV18 and TRBJ2-2; a possible D gene is TRBD1 (6 bases). DNA of the CDR3: TGTGCCAGCTCACCACGAGGCAGGGGAAACGCCGGGGAGCTGTTTTTT. Amino acid sequence: CASSPRGRGNAGELFF.